This is a list of T cell receptor beta chains from one sample in a study of T cell repertoires in cytomegalovirus infection. Using its own MiXCR run on the reads, TCRdb lists one record per CDR3 protein. The sample lists 200,000 to 250,000 distinct CDR3 sequences; roughly 22% were seen once. The sample comprised CD8+ T cells from PBMCs. The receptor source for this set is a human donor in good health (CMV status not recorded). Some clones in this sample may be carry-over from other donors' samples. Both conserved end residues are part of each CDR3. Each record gives: CDR3 DNA, CDR3 protein, clone size, J gene, V gene, D gene. D genes are given only for firm matches. Some rows mark clone size as missing; the rest say once, few, many or name a class of expanded clone.

CDR3nt: TGTGCCAGCAGCCATGGACAGGTGGACACTGAAGCTTTCTTT
CDR3aa: CASSHGQVDTEAFF
abundance: many
j_gene: TRBJ1-1
v_gene: TRBV11-2
d_gene: TRBD1

CDR3nt: TGCAGTGCCCCGAATGGAGCTTTCTTT
CDR3aa: CSAPNGAFF
abundance: few
j_gene: TRBJ1-1
v_gene: TRBV20-1
d_gene: -

CDR3nt: TGTGCCTGGGAAACAGGGGTGAACACTGAAGCTTTCTTT
CDR3aa: CAWETGVNTEAFF
abundance: -
j_gene: TRBJ1-1
v_gene: TRBV30
d_gene: TRBD1

CDR3nt: TGTGCCAGCAGCCCTTGGGGGACTAGCGGGGAAAAGTTCTACGAGCAGTACTTC
CDR3aa: CASSPWGTSGEKFYEQYF
abundance: -
j_gene: TRBJ2-7
v_gene: TRBV7-2
d_gene: TRBD2

CDR3nt: TGTGCCAGTAGTATCAGCGGGGGGGATCTCTCGACAGATACGCAGTATTTT
CDR3aa: CASSISGGDLSTDTQYF
abundance: few
j_gene: TRBJ2-3
v_gene: TRBV19
d_gene: TRBD2

CDR3nt: TGTGCCAGCGGTATTGAAAGCTACAATGAGCAGTTCTTC
CDR3aa: CASGIESYNEQFF
abundance: -
j_gene: TRBJ2-1
v_gene: TRBV7-6
d_gene: -

CDR3nt: TGTGCCAGCACAAGGAATGCAAACTATGGCTACACCTTC
CDR3aa: CASTRNANYGYTF
abundance: few
j_gene: TRBJ1-2
v_gene: TRBV6-1
d_gene: -

CDR3nt: TGTGCCAGCAGCTTAGGCGGGGTTATATTGGGTAACAATGAGCAGTTCTTC
CDR3aa: CASSLGGVILGNNEQFF
abundance: few
j_gene: TRBJ2-1
v_gene: TRBV7-2
d_gene: -

CDR3nt: TGTGCCAGCAGTGAGTTGACACCTAATCAGCCCCAGCATTTT
CDR3aa: CASSELTPNQPQHF
abundance: few
j_gene: TRBJ1-5
v_gene: TRBV2
d_gene: -

CDR3nt: TGTGCCAGCAGCCTGACAGGGATGACAGATACGCAGTATTTT
CDR3aa: CASSLTGMTDTQYF
abundance: -
j_gene: TRBJ2-3
v_gene: TRBV9
d_gene: TRBD1

CDR3nt: TGTGCCAGCAGTTTCCCGGGACAGGTTCTCCCCGTCAATCAGCCCCAGCATTTT
CDR3aa: CASSFPGQVLPVNQPQHF
abundance: -
j_gene: TRBJ1-5
v_gene: TRBV28
d_gene: TRBD1

CDR3nt: TGTGCCAGCAGCACCGGGGACATAACCACAGATACGCAGTATTTT
CDR3aa: CASSTGDITTDTQYF
abundance: many
j_gene: TRBJ2-3
v_gene: TRBV7-9
d_gene: -

CDR3nt: TGCAGTGCTAGAGATTTGAAGGGGCTGAGCACAGATACGCAGTATTTT
CDR3aa: CSARDLKGLSTDTQYF
abundance: few
j_gene: TRBJ2-3
v_gene: TRBV20-1
d_gene: -

CDR3nt: TGTGCCAGCAGCCCGCCAGGTGGGGGGGCCGGGGATACGCAGTATTTT
CDR3aa: CASSPPGGGAGDTQYF
abundance: -
j_gene: TRBJ2-3
v_gene: TRBV11-2
d_gene: -

CDR3nt: TGCAGTGCTGAGGGACTAGCGGGGGAAGAGACCCAGTACTTC
CDR3aa: CSAEGLAGEETQYF
abundance: -
j_gene: TRBJ2-5
v_gene: TRBV20-1
d_gene: TRBD2

CDR3nt: TGTGCCAGCAGTTCTCCCCCCATGACAGGGGGTGCCTATGAAAAACTGTTTTTT
CDR3aa: CASSSPPMTGGAYEKLFF
abundance: few
j_gene: TRBJ1-4
v_gene: TRBV28
d_gene: TRBD1

CDR3nt: TGTGCCAGCAGTTCCGATAGGACTAGCGGAGTACAAGAGACCCAGTACTTC
CDR3aa: CASSSDRTSGVQETQYF
abundance: many
j_gene: TRBJ2-5
v_gene: TRBV28
d_gene: TRBD2

CDR3nt: TGCAGTGCTCCACCGGAAGCCGGGACAGGCCATATGTGGTCCGGGGAGCTGTTTTTT
CDR3aa: CSAPPEAGTGHMWSGELFF
abundance: -
j_gene: TRBJ2-2
v_gene: TRBV20-1
d_gene: TRBD1

CDR3nt: TGCGCCAGCAGCCAAGGGGCCGGGACGGATGAGCAGTTCTTC
CDR3aa: CASSQGAGTDEQFF
abundance: few
j_gene: TRBJ2-1
v_gene: TRBV4-1
d_gene: -

CDR3nt: TGTGCCAGCAGTGTCTATGGACCCCTAAAGGACTATGGCTACACCTTC
CDR3aa: CASSVYGPLKDYGYTF
abundance: few
j_gene: TRBJ1-2
v_gene: TRBV2
d_gene: -

CDR3nt: TGCGCCAGCAGTTCAATCCCCACACAGGGATCGGCTCTCGTGAAGGGTGGCTACACCTTC
CDR3aa: CASSSIPTQGSALVKGGYTF
abundance: -
j_gene: TRBJ1-2
v_gene: TRBV23-1
d_gene: -

CDR3nt: TGTGCCAGCAGCTTAGCGGAGGGGGTGAACTACGAGCAGTACTTC
CDR3aa: CASSLAEGVNYEQYF
abundance: -
j_gene: TRBJ2-7
v_gene: TRBV7-8
d_gene: -

CDR3nt: TGCGCCAGCAGCCAAGTGATAGGGACCGATCAGCCCCAGCATTTT
CDR3aa: CASSQVIGTDQPQHF
abundance: many
j_gene: TRBJ1-5
v_gene: TRBV4-1
d_gene: -

CDR3nt: TGTGCCAGCAGTGATCCTAGCGGAGATAGCTCCTACGAGCAGTACTTC
CDR3aa: CASSDPSGDSSYEQYF
abundance: few
j_gene: TRBJ2-7
v_gene: TRBV2
d_gene: TRBD2

CDR3nt: TGTGCCAGCAGCCCTACGGGGGCTTCCGAAGCTTTCTTT
CDR3aa: CASSPTGASEAFF
abundance: -
j_gene: TRBJ1-1
v_gene: TRBV7-9
d_gene: -

CDR3nt: TGCAGCGGGCGAGGGGACGGGGAGCTGTTTTTT
CDR3aa: CSGRGDGELFF
abundance: -
j_gene: TRBJ2-2
v_gene: TRBV29-1
d_gene: -

CDR3nt: TGTGCCAGCAGGTCGCTGGCGGGGGACGGCTACGAGCAGTACTTC
CDR3aa: CASRSLAGDGYEQYF
abundance: many
j_gene: TRBJ2-7
v_gene: TRBV28
d_gene: TRBD2

CDR3nt: TGTGCCAGCAGTTTGGCAACCGGGGGTAACACTGAAGCTTTCTTT
CDR3aa: CASSLATGGNTEAFF
abundance: -
j_gene: TRBJ1-1
v_gene: TRBV28
d_gene: -

CDR3nt: TGTGCCACCTTCTGGGATGAAATCTACGAGCAGTACTTC
CDR3aa: CATFWDEIYEQYF
abundance: -
j_gene: TRBJ2-7
v_gene: TRBV12-3/TRBV12-4
d_gene: -

CDR3nt: TGTGCCAGCTTTGCGGGATCCTACGAGCAGTACTTC
CDR3aa: CASFAGSYEQYF
abundance: -
j_gene: TRBJ2-7
v_gene: TRBV2
d_gene: -

CDR3nt: TGTGCCAGCAGTTTCTGGATGAATCAGCCCCAGCATTTT
CDR3aa: CASSFWMNQPQHF
abundance: -
j_gene: TRBJ1-5
v_gene: TRBV12-3/TRBV12-4
d_gene: -